This T cell receptor (beta chain) appears in the sequencing data of a study of T cell responses to AZD1222 COVID-19 vaccine. Findings and limits, study-wide: Donors were mostly white British, more females; clonal diversity possibly underestimated. Unmutated variant regions are reportedly the target of nearly half of TCRs that are spike-specific. At baseline, seropositivity was found in only 6 or 7 AZD1222 recipients. Increases in Spike-specific TCR breadth and depth were seen after two AZD1222 doses.

This clone appeared a single time. Its target is not known. Assay used: immunoSEQ multiplex PCR; TCRdb lists only in-frame clones, some missing. The table includes over 85,000 clones, approximately 90% detected once. Trimming took off 7 bases at V and 2 bases at J, with 15 bases between the two ends. Germline CDR1 is LGHNT and CDR2 is FRNRAP. The CDR3 length is 14 residues. The input for sequencing was peripheral blood, taken on day 0 of AZD1222 vaccination. This clonotype was sampled from an adult in good health. J is TRBJ2-7 and V is TRBV12-5, with a weak D call TRBD2 (6 bases). The CDR3 nucleotides are TGTGCTAGTGCCCCTCGGGAGCACACCTACGAGCAGTACTTC. Its translation: CASAPREHTYEQYF.